This TCR beta chain is drawn from a study of shared clonotypes between healthy human individuals. Germline CDR1 is SGHTA and CDR2 is FQGNSA. The CDR3 consists of 14 residues. Trimming pared 2 bases from V and 6 bases from J, leaving 12 bases between. Assay used: immunoSEQ multiplex PCR; TCRdb lists only in-frame clones, some missing. The data contain over a million clones, 95% to 99% of them singletons. The sample consisted of naive CD4+ T cells sorted from blood. Subset in this sample: CD45RA+ positively selected. The clonotype originates from a man aged 25-45 years in good health. The V gene is TRBV7-2, the J gene TRBJ2-3, with a tentative D call TRBD2 (6 bases). The DNA for the CDR3 is TGTGCCAGCAGCTTAAGAGGGAGGACGGATACGCAGTATTTT. This sequence encodes CASSLRGRTDTQYF.